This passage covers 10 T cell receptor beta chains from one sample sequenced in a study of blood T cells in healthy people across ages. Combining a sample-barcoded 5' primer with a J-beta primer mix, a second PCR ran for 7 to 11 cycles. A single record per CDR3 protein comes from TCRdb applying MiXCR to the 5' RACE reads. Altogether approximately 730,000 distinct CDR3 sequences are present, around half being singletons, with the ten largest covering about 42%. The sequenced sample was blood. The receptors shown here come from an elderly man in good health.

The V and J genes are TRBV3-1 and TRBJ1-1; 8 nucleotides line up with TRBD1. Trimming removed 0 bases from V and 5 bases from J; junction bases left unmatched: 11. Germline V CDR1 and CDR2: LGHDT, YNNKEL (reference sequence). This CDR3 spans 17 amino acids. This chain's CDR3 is CASSQDPGTGGGTEAFF. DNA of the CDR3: TGTGCCAGCAGCCAAGATCCCGGGACAGGTGGTGGGACTGAAGCTTTCTTT.

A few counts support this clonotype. The CDR3 nucleotides are TGTGCCACCAGCAGAGATCGAGAGGGCCCCCCGTCCTACGAGCAGTACTTC. This sequence encodes CATSRDREGPPSYEQYF. The chain combines TRBV15 with TRBJ2-7; TRBD2 is a possible D gene (5 bases). The germline V gene encodes CDR1 LNHNV and CDR2 YYDKDF (reference sequence). V lost 0 bases to trimming and J lost 1 base, with 16 bases between them. CDR3 length equals 17 residues. The variable domain in full, with the rest retrieved from reference TRBV15 and TRBJ2-7, is DAMVIQNPRYQVTQFGKPVTLSCSQTLNHNVMYWYQQKSSQAPKLLFHYYDKDFNNEADTPDNFQSRRPNTSFCFLDIRSPGLGDTAMYLCATSRDREGPPSYEQYFGPGTRLTVT.

In DNA, the CDR3 is TGTGCCAGCGGAGACCTAGCGGAAGAGACCCAGTACTTC. Translating it yields CASGDLAEETQYF. This chain joins TRBV7-9 and TRBJ2-5, with 7 bases fitting TRBD2. The CDR3 runs 13 residues. V lost 8 bases and J lost 3; bases outside the gene matches: 6. The germline V gene has CDR1 SEHNR and CDR2 FQNEAQ (reference sequence).

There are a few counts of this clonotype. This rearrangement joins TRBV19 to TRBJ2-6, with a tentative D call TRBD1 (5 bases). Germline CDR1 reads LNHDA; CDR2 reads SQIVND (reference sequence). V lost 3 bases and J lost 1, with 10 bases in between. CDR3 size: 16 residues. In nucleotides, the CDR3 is TGTGCCAGTAGTATCCAGGGTATGTCTGGGGCCAACGTCCTGACTTTC. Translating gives CASSIQGMSGANVLTF.

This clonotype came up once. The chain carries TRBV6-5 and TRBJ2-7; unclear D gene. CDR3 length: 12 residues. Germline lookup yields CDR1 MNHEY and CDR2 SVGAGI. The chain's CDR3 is CVCLWVNYEQYF. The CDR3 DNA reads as TGTGTCTGCCTTTGGGTCAACTACGAGCAGTACTTC.

CDR3 nucleotides: TGTGCCAGTAGTAGCGCGGCTAGCGGGAGTCGTCGTGGCGAGCAGTACTTC. This gives the protein CASSSAASGSRRGEQYF. V is TRBV19 and J is TRBJ2-5; 10 bases map to TRBD2. The last part of the DNA fits TRBJ2-7 better; the J call may be wrong. The CDR3 is 17 amino acids. Germline V gives CDR1 LNHDA, CDR2 SQIVND (reference sequence).

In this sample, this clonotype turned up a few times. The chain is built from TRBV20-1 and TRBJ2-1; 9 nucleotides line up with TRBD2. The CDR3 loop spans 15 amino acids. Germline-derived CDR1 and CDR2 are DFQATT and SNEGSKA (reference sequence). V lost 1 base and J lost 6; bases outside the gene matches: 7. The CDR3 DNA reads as TGCAGTGCTAGAGGGGAAGTTAGCGGGAGCAATGAGCAGTTCTTC. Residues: CSARGEVSGSNEQFF.

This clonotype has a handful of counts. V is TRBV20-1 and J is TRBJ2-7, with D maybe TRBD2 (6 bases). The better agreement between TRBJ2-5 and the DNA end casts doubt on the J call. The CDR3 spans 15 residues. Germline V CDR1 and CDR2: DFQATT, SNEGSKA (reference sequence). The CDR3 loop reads CSARDQGRLEETQYF. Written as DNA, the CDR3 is TGCAGTGCTAGAGATCAAGGCAGACTAGAAGAGACCCAGTACTTC.

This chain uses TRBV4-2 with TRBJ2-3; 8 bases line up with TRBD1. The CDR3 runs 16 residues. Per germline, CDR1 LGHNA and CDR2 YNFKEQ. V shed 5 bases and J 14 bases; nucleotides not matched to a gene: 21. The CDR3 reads CASSGHRNINRDRPYF. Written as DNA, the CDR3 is TGTGCCAGCAGCGGACATCGAAACATAAACCGGGACAGGCCGTATTTT.

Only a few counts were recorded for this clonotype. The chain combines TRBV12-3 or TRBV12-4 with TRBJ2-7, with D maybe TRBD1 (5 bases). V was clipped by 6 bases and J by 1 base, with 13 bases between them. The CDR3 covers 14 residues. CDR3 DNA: TGTGCCAGCAGGCCTTACAGGCCATCCTACGAGCAGTACTTC. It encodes CASRPYRPSYEQYF.